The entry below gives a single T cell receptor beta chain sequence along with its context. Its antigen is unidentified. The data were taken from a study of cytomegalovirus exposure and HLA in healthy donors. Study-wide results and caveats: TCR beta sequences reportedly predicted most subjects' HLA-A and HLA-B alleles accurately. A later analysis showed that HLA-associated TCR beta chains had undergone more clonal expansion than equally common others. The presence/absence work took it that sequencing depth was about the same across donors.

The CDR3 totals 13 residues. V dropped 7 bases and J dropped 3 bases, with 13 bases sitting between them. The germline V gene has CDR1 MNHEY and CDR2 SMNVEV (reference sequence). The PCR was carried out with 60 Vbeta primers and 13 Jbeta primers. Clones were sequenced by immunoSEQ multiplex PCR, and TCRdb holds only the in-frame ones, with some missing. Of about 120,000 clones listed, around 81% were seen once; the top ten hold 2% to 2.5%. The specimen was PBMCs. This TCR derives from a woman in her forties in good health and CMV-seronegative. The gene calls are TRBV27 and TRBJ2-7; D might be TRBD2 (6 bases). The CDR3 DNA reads TGTGCCAGCACCCGGGGCGGGGTCTACGAGCAGTACTTC. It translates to CASTRGGVYEQYF.